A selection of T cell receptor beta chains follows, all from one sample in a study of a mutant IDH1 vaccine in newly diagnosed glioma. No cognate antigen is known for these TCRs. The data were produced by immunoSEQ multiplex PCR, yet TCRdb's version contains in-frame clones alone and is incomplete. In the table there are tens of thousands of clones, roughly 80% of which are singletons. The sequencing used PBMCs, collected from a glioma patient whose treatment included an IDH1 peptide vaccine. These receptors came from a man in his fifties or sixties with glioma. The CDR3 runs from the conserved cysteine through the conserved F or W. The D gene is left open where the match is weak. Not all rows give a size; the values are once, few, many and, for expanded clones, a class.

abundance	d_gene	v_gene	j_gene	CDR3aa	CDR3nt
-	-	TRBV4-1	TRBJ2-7	CASSPGHGSAGQYF	TGCGCCAGCAGCCCGGGACACGGATCGGCAGGGCAGTACTTC
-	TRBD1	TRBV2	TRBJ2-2	CASSPTGTDTGELFF	TGTGCCAGCAGTCCGACAGGGACGGACACCGGGGAGCTGTTTTTT
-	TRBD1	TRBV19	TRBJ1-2	CASSIPDRNYGYTF	TGTGCCAGTAGTATTCCGGACAGGAACTATGGCTACACCTTC
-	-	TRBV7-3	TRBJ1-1	CASSRGGMNTEAFF	TGTGCCAGCAGCCGAGGGGGGATGAACACTGAAGCTTTCTTT
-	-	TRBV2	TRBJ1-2	CASSELADYGYTF	TGTGCCAGCAGTGAATTGGCAGACTATGGCTACACCTTC
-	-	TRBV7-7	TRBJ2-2	CASSSQGGTGELFF	TGTGCTAGCAGCTCCCAGGGTGGCACCGGGGAGCTGTTTTTT
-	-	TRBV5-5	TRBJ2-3	CASSLVTDTQYF	TGTGCCAGCAGCCTCGTAACAGATACGCAGTATTTT
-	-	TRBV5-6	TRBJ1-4	CASSLASGEKLFF	TGTGCCAGCAGCTTGGCCTCGGGTGAAAAACTGTTTTTT
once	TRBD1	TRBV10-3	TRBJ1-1	CAISLGQGVTEAFF	TGTGCCATCAGTCTTGGACAGGGGGTCACTGAAGCTTTCTTT
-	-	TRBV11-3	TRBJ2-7	CASSLGTGAYEQYF	TGTGCCAGCAGCCTCGGGACGGGGGCCTACGAGCAGTACTTC
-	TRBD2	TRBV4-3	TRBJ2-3	CASSQDVVAGGPPDTQYF	TGCGCCAGCAGCCAAGATGTGGTTGCGGGGGGCCCTCCAGATACGCAGTATTTT
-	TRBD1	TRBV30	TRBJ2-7	CAWSVMMGQHYEQYF	TGTGCCTGGAGTGTTATGATGGGACAGCACTACGAGCAGTACTTC
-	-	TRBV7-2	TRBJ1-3	CASSSAPGAGNTIYF	TGTGCCAGCAGCTCCGCCCCTGGAGCTGGAAACACCATATATTTT
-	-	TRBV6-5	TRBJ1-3	CASSYAVGDTIYF	TGTGCCAGCAGTTACGCTGTCGGCGACACCATATATTTT
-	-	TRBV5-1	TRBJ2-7	CASSLTHGVYEQYF	TGCGCCAGCAGCTTAACACACGGAGTCTACGAGCAGTACTTC
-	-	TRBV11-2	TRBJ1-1	CASSFTEAFF	TGTGCCAGCAGCTTTACTGAAGCTTTCTTT